The rows below give T cell receptor beta chains drawn from one sample of a study of OX40 agonist ivuxolimab in advanced cancers. Generated by immunoSEQ multiplex PCR, the TCRdb table keeps only in-frame clones and is missing some. The sample holds roughly 80,000 clones, about 88% seen once. Sequenced here: CD4+ or CD8+ T cells sorted from blood, sampled in a trial of the OX40 agonist ivuxolimab. The source is an adult with an advanced solid tumor such as melanoma, head and neck, liver or kidney cancer. CDR3s include the opening cysteine and the closing phenylalanine or tryptophan. The order of the fields is clone size, V gene, D gene, J gene, CDR3 DNA, CDR3 protein. D genes are given only for firm matches. Size tells how often a clone was seen (once, few, many) or the class of an expanded clone, and some rows leave it out.

NA	TRBV18	NA	TRBJ2-5	TGTGCCAGCTCGCCGGGGCTACAAGAGACCCAGTACTTC	CASSPGLQETQYF
NA	TRBV6-5	NA	TRBJ1-1	TGTGCCAGCAGTGATTGGAGGTATGGCACTGAAGCTTTCTTT	CASSDWRYGTEAFF
NA	TRBV9	NA	TRBJ1-3	TGTGCCAGCAGCGTATCGAGCGACTTCTCTGGAAACACCATATATTTT	CASSVSSDFSGNTIYF
NA	TRBV6-1	TRBD1	TRBJ2-5	TGTGCCAGCAGTGGAGGGACAGGGTTTTTAGAGACCCAGTACTTC	CASSGGTGFLETQYF
NA	TRBV18	NA	TRBJ1-1	TGTGCCAGCTCACCCAACTTGGGGTACACTGAAGCTTTCTTT	CASSPNLGYTEAFF
NA	TRBV5-1	TRBD1	TRBJ2-1	TGCGCCAGCAGCACTAAACGACAGGGGGGTTTGAGTGAGCAGTTCTTC	CASSTKRQGGLSEQFF
many	TRBV19	TRBD1	TRBJ1-2	TGTGCCAGTAGTACGTATTCCGACAGGGGGCCAGGCTATGGCTACACCTTC	CASSTYSDRGPGYGYTF
NA	TRBV13	NA	TRBJ2-7	TGTGCCAGCAGCTTAGAGGGGTTTGCTGCCGAGCAGTACTTC	CASSLEGFAAEQYF
NA	TRBV19	NA	TRBJ1-5	TGTGCCAGAGGGAGTATTGGCAATCAGCCCCAGCATTTT	CARGSIGNQPQHF
NA	TRBV4-1	TRBD2	TRBJ2-5	TGCGCCAGCAGCCAAGTCGTCCTAGCGGGAGTAGAGACCCAGTACTTC	CASSQVVLAGVETQYF
NA	TRBV28	NA	TRBJ2-7	TGTGCCAGCAGGCCGCTGGGGTACGAGCAGTACTTC	CASRPLGYEQYF
NA	TRBV7-9	NA	TRBJ2-1	TGTGCCAGCAGCTTATTGGGGCCGAGTAGGGGTCAATCCTACAATGAGCAGTTCTTC	CASSLLGPSRGQSYNEQFF
NA	TRBV6-1	TRBD1	TRBJ2-7	TGTGCCAGCAGTCACAGGGGTAGCGACGAGCAGTACTTC	CASSHRGSDEQYF
once	TRBV27	NA	TRBJ1-1	TGTGCCAGCAGTTTGGGGCTCAGCACTGAAGCTTTCTTT	CASSLGLSTEAFF
NA	TRBV7-8	NA	TRBJ2-5	TGTGCCAGCAGCTTAGTCAGCTACGAGACCCAGTACTTC	CASSLVSYETQYF
NA	TRBV14	TRBD2	TRBJ2-1	TGTGCCAGCAGCCCGATAGCGGGAGTTAGGGGTGAGCAGTTCTTC	CASSPIAGVRGEQFF
NA	TRBV5-1	NA	TRBJ2-1	TGCGCCAGCAGCTTGGCGGGGCCCTCCTACAATGAGCAGTTCTTC	CASSLAGPSYNEQFF
NA	TRBV6-6	TRBD2	TRBJ2-5	TGTGCCAGCAGTTTAGCGGGACTCCAAGAGACCCAGTACTTC	CASSLAGLQETQYF
NA	TRBV7-9	NA	TRBJ1-1	TGTGCCAGCAGCTCCCCGGGACCACAAAACGGGAACACTGAAGCTTTCTTT	CASSSPGPQNGNTEAFF
NA	TRBV4-3	NA	TRBJ2-6	TGCGCCAGCAGCCGGGGGGTCGGTGGGGCCAACGTCCTGACTTTC	CASSRGVGGANVLTF
few	TRBV21-1	NA	TRBJ1-1	TGTGCCAGCAGCAAAGTCCTATTGGGCAGGGGAAGGGACACTGAAGCTTTCTTT	CASSKVLLGRGRDTEAFF
once	TRBV19	NA	TRBJ2-2	TGTGCCAGTAACCCTACACTAACCCGCACCGGGGAGCTGTTTTTT	CASNPTLTRTGELFF
NA	TRBV10-3	NA	TRBJ1-6	TGTGCCATCGGCACAAGAAATAATTCACCCCTCCACTTT	CAIGTRNNSPLHF